This TCR beta chain is drawn from a study of CD8 T cells in ankylosing spondylitis. Study outcomes and limitations: The authors reported significant enrichment of disease-linked clones in matched ankylosing spondylitis synovial fluid.

One entry per CDR3 protein results from TCRdb running MiXCR on the 5' RACE reads. The table shows tens of thousands of distinct CDR3 sequences, with approximately 11% occurring only once. This clonotype was counted many times. Antigen unknown. Sequencing used blood, either unsorted or a sorted T cell fraction (not recorded which). This sequence originates from a male donor with ankylosing spondylitis or in good health (not recorded which).

The CDR3 DNA reads TGCAGCGTTGAAGGGGGCGTAGACATTCAGTACTTC. Protein product: CSVEGGVDIQYF. The V call is TRBV29-1, the J call TRBJ2-4; a possible D gene is TRBD1 (5 bases). There are 12 residues in the CDR3. CDR1 SQVTM and CDR2 ANQGSEA come from the germline V gene. Trimming pared 1 base from V and 8 bases from J, leaving 9 bases between.